The 18 T cell receptor beta chains listed next were all sequenced from one sample in a study of cytomegalovirus exposure and HLA in healthy donors. A multiplex PCR was run with 60 Vbeta primers and 13 Jbeta primers. Profiled with immunoSEQ multiplex PCR; TCRdb holds only in-frame clones, not every one. The repertoire holds 150,000 to 200,000 clones, with approximately 88% as singletons. The sample was PBMCs. All receptors come from a woman aged 18-35 years in good health and CMV-seronegative.

V usage is TRBV6-6 and J usage is TRBJ2-6; D gene unclear. CDR3 size: 12 residues. With 10 bases removed from V and 4 bases from J, the gap between germline ends came to 8 bases. Per germline, CDR1 MNHNY and CDR2 SVGAGI (reference sequence). As DNA, the CDR3 is TGTGCCACCTCCCCCGGGGCCAACGTCCTGACTTTC. Translating it yields CATSPGANVLTF.

The rearrangement links TRBV19 to TRBJ1-2; no reliable D call. V lost 5 bases, J lost 4 bases, and 8 bases lay in between. Germline V lookup: CDR1 LNHDA, CDR2 SQIVND (reference sequence). The length of the CDR3 is 12 residues. For the CDR3, the DNA is TGTGCCAGTAGTCAGGACTCCTATGGCTACACCTTC. This encodes CASSQDSYGYTF.

The rearrangement uses TRBV10-2 and TRBJ2-1; 13 bases agree with TRBD2. The CDR3 length is 15 residues. Germline CDR1 reads WSHSY; CDR2 reads SAAADI. V lost 4 bases, J lost 4 bases, and 1 base stayed unmatched. CDR3 coding DNA: TGCGCCAGCAGTGGACTAGCGGGGGGTTACAATGAGCAGTTCTTC. Translated, it gives CASSGLAGGYNEQFF.

This clone appeared once. The rearrangement joins TRBV4-2 to TRBJ2-3, with 7 bases that match TRBD2. Trimming removed 4 bases from V and 4 bases from J; junction bases left unmatched: 5. Per germline, CDR1 LGHNA and CDR2 YNFKEQ. The CDR3 is 14 residues long. The CDR3 DNA reads TGTGCCAGCAGCCCGGGGGGAGAGGCAGATACGCAGTATTTT. Translated: CASSPGGEADTQYF.

This chain connects TRBV6-1 to TRBJ1-2; D unresolved. The germline V gene encodes CDR1 MNHNS and CDR2 SASEGT. V gave up 6 bases and J gave up 4 bases, with 12 bases separating them. The CDR3 sequence is 13 residues long. In nucleotides, the CDR3 is TGTGCCAGCAGCCAAGACGGGTTCTATGGCTACACCTTC. The encoded protein is CASSQDGFYGYTF.

This chain joins TRBV6-4 and TRBJ2-3; D possibly corresponds to TRBD2 (6 bases). V gave up 2 bases and J gave up 2 bases, with 11 bases separating them. Germline CDR1 and CDR2: MRHNA and SNTAGT. CDR3 length: 15 amino acids. The CDR3 here is CASSDPGTSTDTQYF. For the CDR3, the DNA is TGTGCCAGCAGTGACCCCGGGACTTCCACAGATACGCAGTATTTT.

This chain's CDR3 is CASSSGQGINQPQHF. The DNA for the CDR3 is TGTGCCAGCAGCAGCGGACAGGGTATCAATCAGCCCCAGCATTTT. The rearrangement uses TRBV6-5 and TRBJ1-5; 8 bases line up with TRBD1. CDR1 MNHEY and CDR2 SVGAGI come from the germline V gene. There are 15 residues in the CDR3. J was trimmed by 3 bases and V by 6 bases; bases with no gene match: 7.

V usage is TRBV28 and J usage is TRBJ1-5; 9 nucleotides match TRBD1. There are 16 residues in the CDR3. Germline V gene data show CDR1 as MDHEN and CDR2 as SYDVKM. Germline trimming cut 7 bases from V and 2 bases from J; bases unmatched to any gene: 9. CDR3: CASMRQGDLGNQPQHF. The CDR3 DNA reads TGTGCCAGCATGAGACAGGGGGACTTGGGCAATCAGCCCCAGCATTTT.

V and J are TRBV6-5 and TRBJ1-2, with D perhaps matching TRBD1 (5 bases). The germline V gene has CDR1 MNHEY and CDR2 SVGAGI. The CDR3 spans 14 residues. The ends were cut back, 2 bases at V and 8 bases at J, with 15 bases in the middle. The DNA for the CDR3 is TGTGCCAGCAGTTACAGGGGTTCTTTTTCCGGCTACACCTTC. Amino acid sequence: CASSYRGSFSGYTF.

The CDR3 bases are TGTGCCAGCAGCTTACGACAGGGGGCTTGGAGCGAGCAGTACTTC. It specifies CASSLRQGAWSEQYF. This chain uses TRBV7-6 with TRBJ2-7; 10 bases line up with TRBD1. Germline assignment: CDR1 SGHVS and CDR2 FNYEAQ. CDR3 length: 15 residues. V was clipped by 2 bases and J by 6 bases; unmatched bases: 7.

Written as DNA, the CDR3 is TGTGCCAGCAGCCCTGGACAGGGTAGGGGCTACACCTTC. Its translation: CASSPGQGRGYTF. This chain links TRBV6-4 with TRBJ1-2, with 8 positions matching TRBD1. CDR3 size: 13 residues. The germline V gene encodes CDR1 MRHNA and CDR2 SNTAGT. The V gene end was trimmed by 6 bases and the J gene end by 8 bases; junction bases not matched to a gene: 8.

The chain is built from TRBV6-5 and TRBJ2-4; 8 bases fit TRBD1. Trimming cost V 6 bases and J 7 bases; bases outside gene matches: 8. The CDR3 loop spans 14 amino acids. Germline loops: CDR1 MNHEY, CDR2 SVGAGI. Written as DNA, the CDR3 is TGTGCCAGCAGGGACTGGACAGGGAGTAACATTCAGTACTTC. Amino acid sequence: CASRDWTGSNIQYF.

The rearrangement links TRBV18 to TRBJ1-2, with D uncertain. The CDR3 has 15 residues. With 4 bases removed from V and 5 bases from J, the gap between germline ends came to 17 bases. Per the germline V gene, CDR1 is KGHSH and CDR2 is LQKENI. CDR3 amino acids: CASSHEGRNLYGYTF. Written as DNA, the CDR3 is TGTGCCAGCTCACATGAGGGCCGGAACTTATATGGCTACACCTTC. Using reference TRBV18 and TRBJ1-2 for the parts outside the CDR3, the full variable domain is NAGVMQNPRHLVRRRGQEARLRCSPMKGHSHVYWYRQLPEEGLKFMVYLQKENIIDESGMPKERFSAEFPKEGPSILRIQQVVRGDSAAYFCASSHEGRNLYGYTFGSGTRLTVV.

The DNA of the CDR3 is TGTGCCAGCCGAAAGATACAGGGGCAATCCTACGAGCAGTACTTC. Encoded protein: CASRKIQGQSYEQYF. The genes are TRBV27 and TRBJ2-7, with 7 positions matching TRBD1. This CDR3 is built from 15 residues. CDR1 is MNHEY and CDR2 is SMNVEV in the germline V gene (reference sequence). J was trimmed by 1 base and V by 8 bases; bases with no gene match: 11.

This chain uses TRBV7-3 with TRBJ2-3; 14 nucleotides agree with TRBD2. The CDR3 consists of 16 residues. Germline V gives CDR1 SGHTA, CDR2 FQGTGA. After removal of 4 bases from V and 5 bases from J, the junction contained 5 bases not matched to a gene. CDR3 nucleotides: TGTGCCAGCAGCTCCTCGGGGACTAGCGGGGGAGATACGCAGTATTTT. Translation gives CASSSSGTSGGDTQYF.

Concerning this clone: A junction boundary mismatches the germline segment, possibly from a read error. The chain carries TRBV5-4 and TRBJ1-6; TRBD1 matches at 7 bases. The CDR3 contains 14 residues. The V gene's germline CDR1 is SGHNT and CDR2 YYREEE (reference sequence). The CDR3 spells CTSSYQGVNSPLHF. CDR3 nucleotides: TGTACCAGCAGTTACCAGGGGGTTAATTCACCCCTCCACTTT. Filled out from reference TRBV5-4 and TRBJ1-6, the complete variable domain reads ETGVTQSPTHLIKTRGQQVTLRCSSQSGHNTVSWYQQALGQGPQFIFQYYREEENGRGNFPPRFSGLQFPNYSSELNVNALELDDSALYLCTSSYQGVNSPLHFGNGTRLTVT.

In its sample, this clone was seen a few times. The chain recombines TRBV5-4 with TRBJ1-1; tentatively, D is TRBD1 (6 bases). The V and J ends lost 0 bases and 6 bases respectively, with 9 bases between them. Germline lookup yields CDR1 SGHNT and CDR2 YYREEE (reference sequence). CDR3 size: 13 residues. The CDR3 sequence is CASSLDTGPEAFF. The DNA for the CDR3 is TGTGCCAGCAGCTTGGATACAGGGCCTGAAGCTTTCTTT.

The chain combines TRBV7-8 with TRBJ2-3; D gene ambiguous. This CDR3 comprises 13 residues. Germline V gene sequence: CDR1 SGHVS, CDR2 FQNEAQ. With 4 bases removed from V and 0 bases from J, the gap between germline ends came to 5 bases. The CDR3 spells CASSSFSTDTQYF. CDR3 coding DNA: TGTGCCAGCAGCTCCTTCAGCACAGATACGCAGTATTTT.